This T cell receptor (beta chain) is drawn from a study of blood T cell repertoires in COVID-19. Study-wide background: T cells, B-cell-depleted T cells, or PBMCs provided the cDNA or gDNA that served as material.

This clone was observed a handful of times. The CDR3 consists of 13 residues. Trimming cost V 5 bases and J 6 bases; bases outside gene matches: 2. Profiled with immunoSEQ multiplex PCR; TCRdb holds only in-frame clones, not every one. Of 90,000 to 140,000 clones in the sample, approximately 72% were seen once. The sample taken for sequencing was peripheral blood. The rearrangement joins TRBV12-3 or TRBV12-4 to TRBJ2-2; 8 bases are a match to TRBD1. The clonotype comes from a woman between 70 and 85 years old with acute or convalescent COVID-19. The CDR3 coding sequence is TGTGCCAGCAGTCCAGGGGGCCCCGGGGAGCTGTTTTTT. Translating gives CASSPGGPGELFF.